The entry that follows covers one T cell receptor (beta chain) sequence. The antigen remains unidentified. The junction and the germline gene differ at one end; a read error may be behind it. Both 60 Vbeta primers and 13 Jbeta primers went into the PCR. Clones were sequenced by immunoSEQ multiplex PCR, and TCRdb holds only the in-frame ones, with some missing. The data show about 140,000 clones, around four fifths seen once. There are 13 residues in the CDR3. In germline, CDR1 is SNHLY, CDR2 FYNNEI. This specimen belongs to a study of cytomegalovirus exposure and HLA in healthy donors. In the study overall: Researchers found that approximately 80% of about 400 genotyped donors fell within the Caucasian-associated ancestry cluster.

Study results and caveats: Several of the most significant clusters were apparently associated with common viral pathogens in a later analysis.

V usage is TRBV2 and J usage is TRBJ2-1, with a possible D match to TRBD2 (5 bases). The origin of this receptor is a man aged 30-40 years in good health and CMV-seropositive. The sequencing input was PBMCs. The CDR3 protein is CASRVLDVNAQFF. CDR3 bases: TGTGCCAGCAGGGTACTAGACGTCAATGCGCAGTTCTTC.